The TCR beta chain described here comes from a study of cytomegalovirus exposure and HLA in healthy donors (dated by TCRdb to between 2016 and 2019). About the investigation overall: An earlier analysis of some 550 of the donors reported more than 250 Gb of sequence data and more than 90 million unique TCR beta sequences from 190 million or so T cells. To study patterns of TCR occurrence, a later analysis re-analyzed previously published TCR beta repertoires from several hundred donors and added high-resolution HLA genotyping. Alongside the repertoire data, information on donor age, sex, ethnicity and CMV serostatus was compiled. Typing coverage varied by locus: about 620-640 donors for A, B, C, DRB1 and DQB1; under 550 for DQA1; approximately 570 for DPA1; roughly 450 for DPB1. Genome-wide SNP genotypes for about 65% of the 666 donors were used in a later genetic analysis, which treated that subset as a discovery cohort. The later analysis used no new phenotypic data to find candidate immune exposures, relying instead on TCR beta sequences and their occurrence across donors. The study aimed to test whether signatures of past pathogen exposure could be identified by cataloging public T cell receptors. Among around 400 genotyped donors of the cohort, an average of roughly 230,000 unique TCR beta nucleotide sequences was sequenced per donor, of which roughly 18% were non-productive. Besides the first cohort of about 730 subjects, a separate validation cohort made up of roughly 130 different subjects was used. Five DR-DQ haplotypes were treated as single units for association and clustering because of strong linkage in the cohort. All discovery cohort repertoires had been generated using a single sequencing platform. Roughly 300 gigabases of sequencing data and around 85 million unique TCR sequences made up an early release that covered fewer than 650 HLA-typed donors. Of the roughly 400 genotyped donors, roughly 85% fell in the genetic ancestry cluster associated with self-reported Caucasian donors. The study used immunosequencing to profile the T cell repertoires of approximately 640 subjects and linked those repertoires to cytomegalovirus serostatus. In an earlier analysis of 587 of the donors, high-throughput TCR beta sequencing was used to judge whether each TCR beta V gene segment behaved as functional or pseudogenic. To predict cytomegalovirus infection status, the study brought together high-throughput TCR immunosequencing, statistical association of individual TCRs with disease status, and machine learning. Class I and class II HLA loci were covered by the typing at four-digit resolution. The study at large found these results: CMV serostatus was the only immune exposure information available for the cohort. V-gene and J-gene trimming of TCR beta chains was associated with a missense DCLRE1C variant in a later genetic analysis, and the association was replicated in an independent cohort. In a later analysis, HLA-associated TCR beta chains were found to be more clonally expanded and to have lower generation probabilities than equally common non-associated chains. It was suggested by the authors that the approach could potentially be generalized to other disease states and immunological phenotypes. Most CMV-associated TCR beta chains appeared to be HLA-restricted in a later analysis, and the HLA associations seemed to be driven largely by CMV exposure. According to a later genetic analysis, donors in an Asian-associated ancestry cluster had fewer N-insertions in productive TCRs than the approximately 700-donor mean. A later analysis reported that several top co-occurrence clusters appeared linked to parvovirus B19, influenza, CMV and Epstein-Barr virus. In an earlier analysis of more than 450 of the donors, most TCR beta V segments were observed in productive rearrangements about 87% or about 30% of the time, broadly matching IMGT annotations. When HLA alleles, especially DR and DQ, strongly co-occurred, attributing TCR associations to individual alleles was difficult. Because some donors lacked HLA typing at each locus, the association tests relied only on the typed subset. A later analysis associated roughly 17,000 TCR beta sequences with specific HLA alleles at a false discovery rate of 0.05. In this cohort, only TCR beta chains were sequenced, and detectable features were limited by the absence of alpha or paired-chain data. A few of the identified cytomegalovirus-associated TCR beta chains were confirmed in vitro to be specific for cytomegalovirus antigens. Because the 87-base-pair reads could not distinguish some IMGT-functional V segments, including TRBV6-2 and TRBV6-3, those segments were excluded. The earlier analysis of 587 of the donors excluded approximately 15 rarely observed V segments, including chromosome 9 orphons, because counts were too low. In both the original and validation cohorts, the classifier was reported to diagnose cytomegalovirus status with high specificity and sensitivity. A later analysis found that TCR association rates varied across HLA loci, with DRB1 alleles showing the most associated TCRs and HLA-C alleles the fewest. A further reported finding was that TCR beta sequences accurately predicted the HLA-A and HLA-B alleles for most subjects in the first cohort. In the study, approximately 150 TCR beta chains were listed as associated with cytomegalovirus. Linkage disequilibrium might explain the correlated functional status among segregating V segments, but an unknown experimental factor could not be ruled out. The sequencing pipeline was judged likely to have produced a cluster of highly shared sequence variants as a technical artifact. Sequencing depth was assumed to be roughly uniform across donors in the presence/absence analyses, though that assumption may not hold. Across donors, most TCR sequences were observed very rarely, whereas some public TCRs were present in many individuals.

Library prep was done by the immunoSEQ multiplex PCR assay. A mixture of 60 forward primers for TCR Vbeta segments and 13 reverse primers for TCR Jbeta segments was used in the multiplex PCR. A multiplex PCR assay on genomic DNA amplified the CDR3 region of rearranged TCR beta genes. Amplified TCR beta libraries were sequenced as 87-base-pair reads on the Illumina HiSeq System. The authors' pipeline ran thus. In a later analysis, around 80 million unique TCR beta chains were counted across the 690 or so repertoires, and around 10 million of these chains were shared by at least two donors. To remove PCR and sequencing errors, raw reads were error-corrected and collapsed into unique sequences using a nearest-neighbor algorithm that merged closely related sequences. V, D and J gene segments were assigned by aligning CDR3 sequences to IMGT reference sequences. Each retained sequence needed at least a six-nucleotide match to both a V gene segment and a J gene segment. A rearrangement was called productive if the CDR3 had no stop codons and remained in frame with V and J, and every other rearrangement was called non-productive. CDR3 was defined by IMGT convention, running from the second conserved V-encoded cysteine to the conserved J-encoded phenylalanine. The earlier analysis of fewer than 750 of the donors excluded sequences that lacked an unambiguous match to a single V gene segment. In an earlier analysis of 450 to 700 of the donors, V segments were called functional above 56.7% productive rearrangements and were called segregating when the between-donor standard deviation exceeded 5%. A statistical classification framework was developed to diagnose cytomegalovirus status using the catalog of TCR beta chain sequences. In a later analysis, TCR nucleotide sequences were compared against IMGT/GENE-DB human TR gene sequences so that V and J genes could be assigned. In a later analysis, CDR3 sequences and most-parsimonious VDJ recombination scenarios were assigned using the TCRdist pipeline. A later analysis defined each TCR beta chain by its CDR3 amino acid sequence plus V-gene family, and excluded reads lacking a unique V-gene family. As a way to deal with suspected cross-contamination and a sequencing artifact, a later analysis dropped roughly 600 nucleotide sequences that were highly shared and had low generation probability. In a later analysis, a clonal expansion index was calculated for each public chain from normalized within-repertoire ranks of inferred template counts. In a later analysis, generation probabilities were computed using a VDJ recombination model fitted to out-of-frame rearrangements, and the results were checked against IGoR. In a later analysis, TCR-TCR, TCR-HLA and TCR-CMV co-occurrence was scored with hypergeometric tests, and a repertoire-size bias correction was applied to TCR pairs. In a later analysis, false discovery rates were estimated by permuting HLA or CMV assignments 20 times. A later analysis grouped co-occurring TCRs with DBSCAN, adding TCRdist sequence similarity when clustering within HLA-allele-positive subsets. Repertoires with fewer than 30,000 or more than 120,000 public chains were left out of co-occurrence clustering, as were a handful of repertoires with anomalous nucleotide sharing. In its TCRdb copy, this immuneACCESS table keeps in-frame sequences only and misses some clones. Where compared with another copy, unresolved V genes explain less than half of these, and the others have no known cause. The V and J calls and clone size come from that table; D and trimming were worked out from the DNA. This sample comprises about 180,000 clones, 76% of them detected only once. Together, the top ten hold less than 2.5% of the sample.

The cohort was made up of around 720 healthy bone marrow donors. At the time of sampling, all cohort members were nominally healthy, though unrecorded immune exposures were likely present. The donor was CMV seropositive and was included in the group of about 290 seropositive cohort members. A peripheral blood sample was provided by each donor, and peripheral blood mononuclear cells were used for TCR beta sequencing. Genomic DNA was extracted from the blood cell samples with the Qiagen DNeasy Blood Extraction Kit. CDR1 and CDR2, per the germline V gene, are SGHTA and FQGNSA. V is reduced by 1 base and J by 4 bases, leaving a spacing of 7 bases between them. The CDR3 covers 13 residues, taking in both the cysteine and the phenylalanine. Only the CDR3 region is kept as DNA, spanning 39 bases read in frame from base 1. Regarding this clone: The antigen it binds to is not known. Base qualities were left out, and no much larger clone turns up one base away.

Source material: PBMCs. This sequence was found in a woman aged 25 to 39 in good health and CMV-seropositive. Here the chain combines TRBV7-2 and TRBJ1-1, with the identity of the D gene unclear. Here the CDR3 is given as CASSLVAPTEAFF. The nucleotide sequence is TGTGCCAGCAGCTTAGTGGCCCCCACTGAAGCTTTCTTT.